This is a list of T cell receptor beta chains from one sample in a study of molecular identifiers for immune sequencing clone quantification. TCRdb redid the calling of the PCR reads with MiXCR, one entry per CDR3 protein. In the table there are hundreds of thousands of distinct CDR3 sequences, 20% of which are singletons. The sequencing input was naive CD8+ T cells from blood, with Jurkat cell RNA spiked in. These receptors came from a human donor in good health. Some libraries in this study had Jurkat cell RNA spiked in. The CDR3 runs from the conserved cysteine through the conserved F or W. The D gene is left open where the match is weak. For some rows the clone size is stated as once, few or many, or as a class when expanded; others skip it.

j_gene: TRBJ1-4
abundance: -
d_gene: TRBD1
v_gene: TRBV5-4
CDR3aa: CASSPQGVSNEKLFF
CDR3nt: TGTGCCAGCAGCCCACAGGGGGTTTCTAATGAAAAACTGTTTTTT

j_gene: TRBJ1-1
abundance: many
d_gene: -
v_gene: TRBV3-1
CDR3aa: CASSQDMSTNTEAFF
CDR3nt: TGTGCCAGCAGCCAAGATATGAGTACGAACACTGAAGCTTTCTTT

j_gene: TRBJ2-5
abundance: -
d_gene: TRBD1
v_gene: TRBV11-2
CDR3aa: CASSLFRTTRDRGGAETQYF
CDR3nt: TGTGCCAGCAGCTTATTCCGTACAACGAGGGACAGGGGAGGGGCAGAGACCCAGTACTTC

j_gene: TRBJ1-4
abundance: many
d_gene: -
v_gene: TRBV3-1
CDR3aa: CASSLDRDPNEKLFF
CDR3nt: TGTGCCAGCAGCCTAGATCGGGATCCTAATGAAAAACTGTTTTTT

j_gene: TRBJ2-7
abundance: many
d_gene: -
v_gene: TRBV5-1
CDR3aa: CASSLGGDPDSYEQYF
CDR3nt: TGCGCCAGCAGCTTGGGGGGGGATCCTGATTCCTACGAGCAGTACTTC

j_gene: TRBJ1-2
abundance: many
d_gene: -
v_gene: TRBV14
CDR3aa: CASSPRQANYGYTF
CDR3nt: TGTGCCAGCAGCCCCAGACAGGCAAACTATGGCTACACCTTC

j_gene: TRBJ2-5
abundance: -
d_gene: -
v_gene: TRBV6-5
CDR3aa: CASSYSSLTRRETQYF
CDR3nt: TGTGCCAGCAGTTATTCAAGTCTAACTCGGCGGGAGACCCAGTACTTC

j_gene: TRBJ1-1
abundance: few
d_gene: -
v_gene: TRBV19
CDR3aa: CASSMPLNTEAFF
CDR3nt: TGTGCCAGTAGTATGCCCCTGAACACTGAAGCTTTCTTT

j_gene: TRBJ2-7
abundance: many
d_gene: TRBD2
v_gene: TRBV12-3/TRBV12-4
CDR3aa: CASSLSGGKYEQYF
CDR3nt: TGTGCCAGCAGTTTATCCGGGGGGAAGTACGAGCAGTACTTC

j_gene: TRBJ1-5
abundance: many
d_gene: -
v_gene: TRBV6-2/TRBV6-3
CDR3aa: CASSYPVLESNQPQHF
CDR3nt: TGTGCCAGCAGTTACCCCGTGTTGGAGAGCAATCAGCCCCAGCATTTT

j_gene: TRBJ2-5
abundance: many
d_gene: -
v_gene: TRBV20-1
CDR3aa: CSARDLETDAHKTQYF
CDR3nt: TGCAGTGCTAGAGATTTGGAGACAGATGCCCACAAGACCCAGTACTTC

j_gene: TRBJ2-2
abundance: many
d_gene: -
v_gene: TRBV30
CDR3aa: CAWSRGIPDTGELFF
CDR3nt: TGTGCCTGGAGTAGAGGGATTCCGGACACCGGGGAGCTGTTTTTT

j_gene: TRBJ1-2
abundance: few
d_gene: -
v_gene: TRBV18
CDR3aa: CASSPSNRDDGYTF
CDR3nt: TGTGCCAGCTCACCATCGAACAGGGACGATGGCTACACCTTC

j_gene: TRBJ2-3
abundance: many
d_gene: -
v_gene: TRBV19
CDR3aa: CASSSGDTNTDTQYF
CDR3nt: TGTGCCAGTAGTTCGGGGGACACCAACACAGATACGCAGTATTTT

j_gene: TRBJ2-7
abundance: few
d_gene: TRBD1
v_gene: TRBV4-3
CDR3aa: CASSQGHPGQFYEQYF
CDR3nt: TGCGCCAGCAGCCAAGGTCATCCGGGACAGTTCTACGAGCAGTACTTC

j_gene: TRBJ1-1
abundance: many
d_gene: -
v_gene: TRBV4-1
CDR3aa: CASSPEGLNTEAFF
CDR3nt: TGCGCCAGCAGCCCTGAGGGACTGAACACTGAAGCTTTCTTT

j_gene: TRBJ2-7
abundance: many
d_gene: -
v_gene: TRBV27
CDR3aa: CASSPLMHYEQYF
CDR3nt: TGTGCCAGCAGTCCCCTGATGCACTACGAGCAGTACTTC

j_gene: TRBJ2-7
abundance: -
d_gene: TRBD2
v_gene: TRBV6-5
CDR3aa: CASSPPLREGTYEQYF
CDR3nt: TGTGCCAGCAGCCCACCCCTCCGGGAGGGTACCTACGAGCAGTACTTC

j_gene: TRBJ1-2
abundance: many
d_gene: TRBD1
v_gene: TRBV2
CDR3aa: CASSEGQGANYGYTF
CDR3nt: TGTGCCAGCAGTGAAGGGCAGGGGGCGAACTATGGCTACACCTTC

j_gene: TRBJ2-5
abundance: many
d_gene: -
v_gene: TRBV5-1
CDR3aa: CASSLLSSGGQETQYF
CDR3nt: TGCGCCAGCAGCTTGCTTTCGTCTGGGGGGCAAGAGACCCAGTACTTC

j_gene: TRBJ1-4
abundance: many
d_gene: -
v_gene: TRBV13
CDR3aa: CASSAGTDAEKLFF
CDR3nt: TGTGCCAGCAGCGCCGGGACGGACGCTGAAAAACTGTTTTTT

j_gene: TRBJ2-5
abundance: few
d_gene: TRBD2
v_gene: TRBV19
CDR3aa: CASSIGLAMGGGETQYF
CDR3nt: TGTGCCAGTAGTATAGGACTAGCGATGGGGGGTGGAGAGACCCAGTACTTC

j_gene: TRBJ2-1
abundance: -
d_gene: TRBD1
v_gene: TRBV10-3
CDR3aa: CAISGGPGTGSCNEQFF
CDR3nt: TGTGCCATCAGTGGCGGTCCCGGGACAGGGTCCTGCAATGAGCAGTTCTTC

j_gene: TRBJ2-7
abundance: many
d_gene: TRBD2
v_gene: TRBV27
CDR3aa: CASTRTSGNLYEQYF
CDR3nt: TGTGCCAGCACCCGGACTAGCGGGAATCTCTACGAGCAGTACTTC

j_gene: TRBJ1-2
abundance: many
d_gene: -
v_gene: TRBV7-9
CDR3aa: CASSRDLGRDNGYTF
CDR3nt: TGTGCCAGCAGCCGAGATCTGGGCAGGGACAATGGCTACACCTTC

j_gene: TRBJ2-7
abundance: few
d_gene: TRBD2
v_gene: TRBV27
CDR3aa: CASQPGWRETNEQYF
CDR3nt: TGTGCCAGTCAGCCGGGGTGGCGGGAGACCAACGAGCAGTACTTC